Only one count was recorded for the clone carrying this T cell receptor (beta chain). This record belongs to a study of T cell repertoires in cytomegalovirus infection. TCRdb used MiXCR to reprocess the reads, holding one entry per CDR3 protein. The sample shows 600,000 to 800,000 distinct CDR3 sequences, more than 20% of them seen only once. Trimming removed 6 bases from V and 7 bases from J, with 12 bases in between. CDR1 and CDR2 (germline): SQVTM, ANQGSEA. The CDR3 length is 12 residues. The TCR sequence derives from a human donor in good health (CMV status not recorded). Some clones in this sample may be carry-over from other donors' samples. Sequencing was done on a sample of CD8+ T cells from PBMCs. The rearrangement links TRBV29-1 to TRBJ2-2; unclear D gene. CDR3 region: CSVLRGGGELFF. The CDR3 bases are TGCAGCGTCCTCCGTGGTGGCGGGGAGCTGTTTTTT.